A single sample is the source of the 24 T cell receptor beta chains below, sequenced in a study of long-term antiretroviral therapy in people with HIV. It was version v3.0 of the immunoSEQ assay that was run at survey level. Sequencing used immunoSEQ multiplex PCR; TCRdb keeps in-frame clones, though not all of them. The top ten clones hold roughly 9% of a sample with more than 15,000 clones, about 80% of them seen once. Sequencing used unsorted PBMCs, obtained 0.3 years before starting antiretroviral therapy. These receptors were taken from a man over 45 with HIV.

The V and J genes are TRBV4-3 and TRBJ2-1, with 8 bases fitting TRBD2. CDR3 length: 17 residues. V dropped 1 base and J dropped 2; count of bases not matched to a gene: 7. CDR1 LGHNA and CDR2 YSLEER come from the germline V gene. In DNA form, the CDR3 reads TGCGCCAGCAGCCAAGTGATTAGCGGGGTTGCCTACAATGAGCAGTTCTTC. Amino acids: CASSQVISGVAYNEQFF.

The CDR3 spells CASSPAGAENTDTQYF. In nucleotides, the CDR3 is TGTGCCAGCAGCCCTGCAGGAGCGGAGAACACAGATACGCAGTATTTT. This rearrangement joins TRBV7-9 to TRBJ2-3; D possibly corresponds to TRBD2 (5 bases). The V gene's germline CDR1 is SEHNR and CDR2 FQNEAQ (reference sequence). V was cut by 5 bases and J by 2 bases, with 17 bases left in between. The CDR3 is 16 residues long.

V usage is TRBV19 and J usage is TRBJ1-1; D call uncertain. The CDR3 length is 16 residues. With 2 bases removed from V and 5 bases from J, the gap between germline ends came to 18 bases. From germline, CDR1 is LNHDA and CDR2 SQIVND (reference sequence). This chain's CDR3 is CASSIYESHRKTEAFF. The CDR3 coding sequence is TGTGCCAGTAGTATATATGAGTCCCACAGAAAGACTGAAGCTTTCTTT.

This clone was observed a handful of times. This rearrangement joins TRBV7-8 to TRBJ2-7; D ambiguous. Trimming shortened V by 1 base and J by 0 bases, and 10 bases separated the two germline ends. The germline CDR1 and CDR2 sequences are SGHVS and FQNEAQ. The CDR3 extends over 15 amino acids. The CDR3 region is CASSLEGRNSYEQYF. CDR3 nucleotide sequence: TGTGCCAGCAGCTTAGAGGGCAGAAACTCCTACGAGCAGTACTTC.

This chain connects TRBV27 to TRBJ2-2, with unresolved D. V lost 5 bases, J lost 5 bases, and 18 bases lay in between. In germline, CDR1 is MNHEY, CDR2 SMNVEV (reference sequence). The CDR3 length is 16 residues. The CDR3 sequence is CASSPTTGLITGELFF. Here the CDR3 DNA reads TGTGCCAGCAGTCCTACGACGGGTTTAATTACCGGGGAGCTGTTTTTT.

The chain has TRBV19 and TRBJ2-2; TRBD1 matches at 9 bases. CDR3 length: 15 amino acids. Germline V gives CDR1 LNHDA, CDR2 SQIVND (reference sequence). The V gene end was trimmed by 2 bases and the J gene end by 5 bases; junction bases not matched to a gene: 3. CDR3 bases: TGTGCCAGTAGTATACAACAGGGGGCGACCGGGGAGCTGTTTTTT. Protein: CASSIQQGATGELFF.

The gene calls are TRBV19 and TRBJ1-5; D may be TRBD1 (5 bases). The V and J ends lost 0 bases and 7 bases respectively, with 16 bases between them. The CDR3 covers 16 residues. Germline CDR1 is LNHDA and CDR2 is SQIVND (reference sequence). This CDR3 is CASSIDLGARSQPQHF. The DNA for the CDR3 is TGTGCCAGTAGTATAGATCTAGGGGCCCGGAGCCAGCCCCAGCATTTT.

The CDR3 loop is CASSQFEFTGELFF. The CDR3 nucleotides are TGTGCCAGCAGCCAATTCGAATTCACCGGGGAGCTGTTTTTT. This chain links TRBV14 with TRBJ2-2; D remains unclear. Per the germline V gene, CDR1 is SGHDN and CDR2 is FVKESK. Trimming took 2 bases from V and 4 from J, leaving 8 bases between them. The CDR3 spans 14 residues.

This clone showed up just once. V usage is TRBV9 and J usage is TRBJ1-2, with TRBD1 as a possible D gene (6 bases). V was cut by 0 bases and J by 1 base, with 13 bases left in between. CDR3 length equals 16 residues. Germline V gives CDR1 SGDLS, CDR2 YYNGEE. The CDR3 is CASSVGGDTFNYGYTF. The CDR3 DNA is TGTGCCAGCAGCGTAGGGGGGGACACCTTTAACTATGGCTACACCTTC.

V gene TRBV5-4 combines with J gene TRBJ2-1; 8 bases align to TRBD1. The CDR3 has 15 residues. V was clipped by 2 bases and J by 2 bases; unmatched bases: 3. CDR1 SGHNT and CDR2 YYREEE come from the germline V gene (reference sequence). The CDR3 DNA is TGTGCCAGCAGCTTCGACAGGGGAACCTACAATGAGCAGTTCTTC. Amino acids: CASSFDRGTYNEQFF.

This clone was detected only a few times. This chain uses TRBV10-3 with TRBJ2-7, with D uncertain. CDR1 and CDR2 from the germline V gene are ENHRY and SYGVKD. This CDR3 is 11 amino acids long. V was trimmed by 6 bases and J by 6 bases, leaving 9 bases between them. The CDR3 is CAISDRSEQYF. CDR3 DNA: TGTGCCATCAGCGATCGGTCCGAGCAGTACTTC.

The rearrangement uses TRBV28 and TRBJ2-6; the match to TRBD1 covers 10 bases. Germline V gene data show CDR1 as MDHEN and CDR2 as SYDVKM. The CDR3 has 18 residues. V lost 4 bases, J lost 1 base, and 7 bases stayed unmatched. CDR3 bases: TGTGCCAGCAGTTCACGGACAGGGGGTCCTTCTGGGGCCAACGTCCTGACTTTC. Translation gives CASSSRTGGPSGANVLTF.

V is TRBV7-6 and J is TRBJ2-3; TRBD2 matches 7 bases. CDR3 length: 15 residues. J gave up 1 base and V 5 bases, and 6 bases lay outside the gene matches. Germline V gene sequence: CDR1 SGHVS, CDR2 FNYEAQ. The CDR3 region has the DNA TGTGCCAGCAGCCCCCGGGACTATGGCACAGATACGCAGTATTTT. This translates into CASSPRDYGTDTQYF. Full variable domain (outside the CDR3, taken from reference TRBV7-6 and TRBJ2-3): GAGVSQSPRYKVTKRGQDVALRCDPISGHVSLYWYRQALGQGPEFLTYFNYEAQQDKSGLPNDRFSAERPEGSISTLTIQRTEQRDSAMYRCASSPRDYGTDTQYFGPGTRLTVL.

The chain has TRBV21-1 and TRBJ1-5. TRBV21-1 is described as a pseudogene. This CDR3 contains 14 residues. CDR3 DNA: TGTGCCAGCAGCAAATTGAAAAGCAATCAGCCCCAGCATTTT. This translates into CASSKLKSNQPQHF.

The gene calls are TRBV5-5 and TRBJ2-3; no clear D gene. Trimming shortened V by 3 bases and J by 5 bases, and 13 bases separated the two germline ends. Germline V CDR1 and CDR2: SGHKS, YYEKEE (reference sequence). The CDR3 contains 14 residues. CDR3 amino acids: CASSSRTSVDTQYF. The CDR3 DNA is TGTGCCAGCAGCTCCAGGACCTCGGTAGATACGCAGTATTTT.

About this clone itself: At one of its ends the junction is not consistent with the germline gene, which may arise from a read error. The rearrangement links TRBV10-3 to TRBJ2-5; the D gene could be TRBD1 or TRBD2 (6 bases each). Looked up from germline, CDR1 is ENHRY and CDR2 is SYGVKD. The length of the CDR3 is 13 residues. CDR3 amino acids: CAISEGGQETQYF. The CDR3 coding sequence is TGTGCCATTAGTGAGGGGGGCCAAGAGACCCAGTACTTC.

The chain joins TRBV9 to TRBJ2-3; D remains unclear. The length of the CDR3 is 16 residues. Germline values: CDR1 SGDLS, CDR2 YYNGEE. V was clipped by 4 bases and J by 3 bases, with 18 bases between them. CDR3 nucleotide sequence: TGTGCCAGCAGCCCCCGCAGAGACCTGTGGACAGATACGCAGTATTTT. Amino acid sequence: CASSPRRDLWTDTQYF.

This chain's CDR3 is CSVEDLGAGNYGYTF. As DNA, the CDR3 is TGCAGCGTTGAAGATCTTGGGGCAGGGAACTATGGCTACACCTTC. The V call is TRBV29-1, the J call TRBJ1-2; D is perhaps TRBD1 (5 bases). Deletions cut 0 bases from V and 2 bases from J, with 13 bases between. The germline CDR1 and CDR2 sequences are SQVTM and ANQGSEA. The CDR3 length is 15 residues.

This sequence joins TRBV7-2 and TRBJ2-1, with D maybe TRBD2 (5 bases). Between the trimmed V and J ends, which lost 3 bases and 2 bases, there was a span of 11 bases. The CDR3 sequence is 15 residues long. Germline CDR1 SGHTA, CDR2 FQGNSA. CDR3 in DNA: TGTGCCAGCAGCTTTGTAGCGTCCACCTACAATGAGCAGTTCTTC. It codes for CASSFVASTYNEQFF.

This rearrangement joins TRBV7-2 to TRBJ1-1, with no clear D. With 5 bases removed from V and 5 bases from J, the gap between germline ends came to 15 bases. The germline V gene has CDR1 SGHTA and CDR2 FQGNSA. The CDR3 length is 14 residues. In nucleotides, the CDR3 is TGTGCCAGCAGCCCCCCCAGGAAGCTGACTGAAGCTTTCTTT. Encoded protein: CASSPPRKLTEAFF.

The CDR3 loop reads CAIRKDRERNTIYF. The CDR3 DNA follows: TGTGCCATCCGTAAGGACAGGGAGAGGAACACCATATATTTT. The chain recombines TRBV10-3 with TRBJ1-3, with 8 bases identical to TRBD1. The CDR3 spans 14 residues. With 8 bases clipped from V and 7 bases from J, the junction kept 10 bases outside the gene matches. Germline V gene data show CDR1 as ENHRY and CDR2 as SYGVKD.

The chain links TRBV19 to TRBJ2-3, with TRBD2 matching 8 bases. This CDR3 is built from 14 residues. From germline, CDR1 is LNHDA and CDR2 SQIVND (reference sequence). V lost 5 bases and J lost 3; bases outside the gene matches: 4. The CDR3, as DNA: TGTGCCAGTAGTCCCCGCGGGGGGACAGATACGCAGTATTTT. It yields the protein CASSPRGGTDTQYF. Filled out from reference TRBV19 and TRBJ2-3, the complete variable domain reads DGGITQSPKYLFRKEGQNVTLSCEQNLNHDAMYWYRQDPGQGLRLIYYSQIVNDFQKGDIAEGYSVSREKKESFPLTVTSAQKNPTAFYLCASSPRGGTDTQYFGPGTRLTVL.

The chain joins TRBV2 to TRBJ1-2, with 8 bases lining up with TRBD1. V lost 3 bases, J lost 5 bases, and 2 bases stayed unmatched. CDR1 and CDR2 (germline): SNHLY, FYNNEI. This CDR3 comprises 13 residues. For the CDR3, the DNA is TGTGCCAGCAGTGACGACAGGGGATATGGCTACACCTTC. As protein: CASSDDRGYGYTF.

This chain uses TRBV7-8 with TRBJ2-3, with 9 bases that match TRBD1. V was clipped by 5 bases and J by 6 bases; unmatched bases: 3. This CDR3 comprises 13 residues. Germline lookup yields CDR1 SGHVS and CDR2 FQNEAQ. DNA for the CDR3: TGTGCCAGCAGCCGCGACAGGGGGGATACGCAGTATTTT. It codes for CASSRDRGDTQYF.